This TCR beta chain originates from a study of identical twins. This clonotype has a handful of counts. The V and J ends lost 0 bases and 3 bases respectively, with 7 bases between them. This CDR3 contains 14 residues. Germline CDR1 reads SEHNR; CDR2 reads FQNEAQ (reference sequence). MiXCR, run by TCRdb on the 5' RACE reads, gives a single entry per CDR3 protein. The table has about 570,000 distinct CDR3 sequences, over 8.5% seen once; the top ten hold approximately 3.2%. These data were also reused for a study on yellow fever vaccine responses in identical twins.

The receptor's source is a woman younger than 30 in good health. The rearrangement uses TRBV7-9 and TRBJ2-3; D may match TRBD1 or TRBD2 (5 bases each). Material: PBMCs. The CDR3 DNA sequence: TGTGCCAGCAGCTTAGCAGGGGAGACAGATACGCAGTATTTT. It is translated as CASSLAGETDTQYF.